The rows below give T cell receptor beta chains drawn from one sample of a study of T-cell reconstitution after alpha-beta-depleted transplantation in children. TCRdb independently ran MiXCR on the PCR reads; one entry per CDR3 protein. The sample has some 400,000 distinct CDR3 sequences; roughly 22% are singletons. This material consisted of PBMCs from the stem cell graft donor, taken from the stem cell graft. The receptors shown here come from a human donor who donated a stem cell graft to a child with acute myeloid leukemia. The CDR3 runs from the conserved cysteine through the conserved F or W. Each record gives: clone size, V gene, D gene, J gene, CDR3 protein, CDR3 DNA. The D gene is left open where the match is weak. Size values are once, few and many counts, or a class for expanded clones, and some rows have none.

few	TRBV3-1	TRBD1	TRBJ2-7	CASSQDGTGTHEQYF	TGTGCCAGCAGCCAAGACGGGACAGGAACGCACGAGCAGTACTTC
-	TRBV14	-	TRBJ2-7	CASSQARVFHEQYF	TGTGCCAGCAGCCAGGCGAGGGTGTTCCACGAGCAGTACTTC
many	TRBV20-1	-	TRBJ2-3	CSPQVGGTDTQYF	TGCAGTCCCCAAGTAGGGGGCACAGATACGCAGTATTTT
few	TRBV2	-	TRBJ1-1	CASEGKGTEAFF	TGTGCCAGCGAGGGGAAGGGGACTGAAGCTTTCTTT
-	TRBV7-2	-	TRBJ2-3	CASSSGSLGRTDTQYF	TGTGCCAGCAGCTCCGGCTCCTTAGGGCGCACAGATACGCAGTATTTT
-	TRBV6-5	-	TRBJ1-1	CASSYQQGATEAFF	TGTGCCAGCAGTTACCAACAGGGAGCAACTGAAGCTTTCTTT
many	TRBV29-1	-	TRBJ2-7	CSVVASLSYEQYF	TGCAGCGTTGTAGCTAGCCTGAGCTACGAGCAGTACTTC
few	TRBV4-2	TRBD2	TRBJ2-1	CASSPSGGAGEQFF	TGTGCCAGCAGCCCGAGCGGGGGGGCTGGTGAGCAGTTCTTC
many	TRBV20-1	TRBD2	TRBJ2-1	CSAISGRAYNEQFF	TGCAGTGCCATAAGCGGGAGGGCCTACAATGAGCAGTTCTTC
few	TRBV25-1	TRBD1	TRBJ2-7	CASSEPGTGLYEQYF	TGTGCCAGCAGTGAACCCGGGACAGGCCTCTACGAGCAGTACTTC